The 32 T cell receptor beta chains reported below all come from one sample, sequenced in a study of human T cells and chemical hapten exposure. TCRdb used MiXCR to reprocess the RACE reads, holding one entry per CDR3 protein. The sample records 45,000 to 60,000 distinct CDR3 sequences, 9% to 9.5% being singletons. Time point described: patch test 1, 2 weeks after DPC sensitization. The treatment was: therapeutic diphenylcyclopropenone sensitization with weekly scalp DPC. Sequencing used whole blood, obtained in connection with sensitization to the hapten diphenylcyclopropenone (DPC). Source of these receptors: a woman aged 40 to 50 with alopecia areata. Some clones in this sample may be carry-over from other donors' samples.

This clonotype was recorded many times. The V and J genes are TRBV2 and TRBJ1-2; a weak D match, TRBD1 (5 bases). The CDR3 length is 11 residues. The germline gives CDR1 SNHLY, CDR2 FYNNEI. The V end was cut by 6 bases, the J end by 5 bases, with 7 bases between. In DNA form, the CDR3 reads TGTGCCAGCAGCGCAGGGTATGGCTACACCTTC. Its protein is CASSAGYGYTF.

The table lists this clonotype with many counts. CDR3 protein: CASSSSPGTKGGYTF. Written as DNA, the CDR3 is TGTGCCAGCAGTTCCTCCCCCGGGACAAAGGGCGGCTACACCTTC. This chain links TRBV28 with TRBJ1-2; a possible D gene is TRBD1 (6 bases). The CDR3 runs to 15 residues. In germline, CDR1 is MDHEN, CDR2 SYDVKM. V lost 4 bases and J 8 bases, leaving 20 bases between the germline ends.

V usage is TRBV5-1 and J usage is TRBJ2-3, with 9 bases matching TRBD2. Germline V gives CDR1 SGHRS, CDR2 YFSETQ. The CDR3 loop spans 18 amino acids. J was trimmed by 0 bases and V by 0 bases; bases with no gene match: 8. CDR3 in amino acids: CASSLAVSGGASTDTQYF. CDR3 coding DNA: TGCGCCAGCAGCTTGGCCGTTAGCGGGGGAGCTAGCACAGATACGCAGTATTTT. The whole variable domain, filled in from reference TRBV5-1 and TRBJ2-3, reads KAGVTQTPRYLIKTRGQQVTLSCSPISGHRSVSWYQQTPGQGLQFLFEYFSETQRNKGNFPGRFSGRQFSNSRSEMNVSTLELGDSALYLCASSLAVSGGASTDTQYFGPGTRLTVL.

This chain joins TRBV18 and TRBJ2-7; D gene uncertain. The CDR3 runs 14 residues. The V end lost 4 bases, the J end lost 3 bases, and 13 bases lay between the germline ends. Looked up from germline, CDR1 is KGHSH and CDR2 is LQKENI. As DNA, the CDR3 is TGTGCCAGCTCACTTAACAAAGGAAGCTACGAGCAGTACTTC. Its protein is CASSLNKGSYEQYF.

The chain combines TRBV28 with TRBJ1-2, with TRBD1 matching 7 bases. V trimming: 8 bases; J trimming: 12 bases; junction bases outside the gene matches: 12. The length of the CDR3 is 12 residues. Germline V gene sequence: CDR1 MDHEN, CDR2 SYDVKM. The CDR3 bases are TGTGCCAGCTGGGCCCCGGGACAGATTCACACCTTC. Translating it yields CASWAPGQIHTF.

This clonotype was observed many times. This rearrangement joins TRBV11-3 to TRBJ2-3; perhaps TRBD2 as D (6 bases). CDR1 is SGHNT and CDR2 is YENEEA in the germline V gene. The CDR3 covers 15 residues. Trimming cost V 5 bases and J 0 bases, with 12 bases left between them. CDR3 loop: CASSTRDGSTDTQYF. The CDR3 coding sequence is TGTGCCAGCAGCACGCGGGACGGTAGCACAGATACGCAGTATTTT.

This clonotype was found many times. This CDR3 is CASTSGTSPLHF. In DNA form, the CDR3 reads TGTGCCAGCACCTCTGGGACTTCACCCCTCCACTTT. The chain combines TRBV12-3 or TRBV12-4 with TRBJ1-6, with a possible D match to TRBD1 (5 bases). Trimming took 7 bases from V and 9 from J, leaving 10 bases between them. This CDR3 is 12 amino acids long.

This clonotype was seen only a few times. The gene calls are TRBV2 and TRBJ2-7; 7 bases match TRBD1. CDR1 and CDR2 from the germline V gene are SNHLY and FYNNEI. J gave up 4 bases and V 7 bases, and 7 bases lay outside the gene matches. This CDR3 has 13 residues. CDR3 region: CASTRDRGYEQYF. The CDR3 nucleotides read TGTGCCAGCACCCGGGACAGAGGTTACGAGCAGTACTTC. Combining the CDR3 with reference TRBV2 and TRBJ2-7 gives the whole variable domain EPEVTQTPSHQVTQMGQEVILRCVPISNHLYFYWYRQILGQKVEFLVSFYNNEISEKSEIFDDQFSVERPDGSNFTLKIRSTKLEDSAMYFCASTRDRGYEQYFGPGTRLTVT.

In its sample, this clonotype was seen a few times. V and J are TRBV13 and TRBJ1-1, with D unresolved. This CDR3 is built from 15 residues. V lost 6 bases, J lost 1 base, and 15 bases lay in between. Germline V gene sequence: CDR1 PRHDT, CDR2 FYEKMQ (reference sequence). CDR3 protein: CASSSDRGSNTEAFF. The CDR3 nucleotides read TGTGCCAGCAGTTCAGATCGGGGTTCGAACACTGAAGCTTTCTTT.

This clonotype was recorded a few times. This chain joins TRBV6-5 and TRBJ2-7; TRBD1 agrees at 9 bases. The CDR3 loop spans 14 amino acids. Germline values: CDR1 MNHEY, CDR2 SVGAGI. V shed 5 bases and J 3 bases; nucleotides not matched to a gene: 5. This CDR3 reads CASSTPGQGYEQYF. For the CDR3, the DNA is TGTGCCAGCAGTACGCCGGGACAGGGCTACGAGCAGTACTTC.

This clonotype was counted only a few times. The V gene is TRBV7-2, the J gene TRBJ2-7; maybe TRBD2 (7 bases). V lost 5 bases to trimming and J lost 4 bases, with 15 bases between them. This CDR3 comprises 14 residues. CDR1 and CDR2 from the germline V gene are SGHTA and FQGNSA. This chain's CDR3 is CASSPQGGVYEQYF. DNA of the CDR3: TGTGCCAGCAGCCCTCAAGGGGGGGTGTACGAGCAGTACTTC.

This clonotype was picked up many times. The rearrangement joins TRBV13 to TRBJ2-1; D possibly corresponds to TRBD2 (6 bases). Trimming pared 4 bases from V and 3 bases from J, leaving 13 bases between. CDR3 length: 15 amino acids. Germline V CDR1 and CDR2: PRHDT, FYEKMQ (reference sequence). The CDR3 DNA sequence: TGTGCCAGCAGCTCCCGACTAGAACTCTACAATGAGCAGTTCTTC. Translating gives CASSSRLELYNEQFF.

This clonotype has ten or more counts. The V and J genes are TRBV19 and TRBJ1-5, with D unclear. This CDR3 has 14 residues. The ends were cut back, 1 base at V and 6 bases at J, with 10 bases in the middle. Germline V gene data show CDR1 as LNHDA and CDR2 as SQIVND (reference sequence). Here the CDR3 reads CASSIVGGLQPQHF. CDR3 sequence (DNA): TGTGCCAGTAGTATAGTGGGAGGGCTTCAGCCCCAGCATTTT.

The sample holds a few counts of this clonotype. This chain connects TRBV4-2 to TRBJ2-3, with 11 bases aligning to TRBD2. V dropped 4 bases and J dropped 6; count of bases not matched to a gene: 9. The germline CDR1 and CDR2 sequences are LGHNA and YNFKEQ. This CDR3 contains 16 residues. CDR3 coding DNA: TGTGCCAGCAGCCTTGTTTCGACTAGCGGGGCGGATACGCAGTATTTT. Protein sequence: CASSLVSTSGADTQYF.

In this sample, this clonotype turned up many times. The rearrangement uses TRBV7-2 and TRBJ2-3, with D uncertain. CDR3 length equals 15 residues. The V gene's germline CDR1 is SGHTA and CDR2 FQGNSA. With 7 bases removed from V and 6 bases from J, the gap between germline ends came to 20 bases. As DNA, the CDR3 is TGTGCCAGCACCGACCAGTCCGCCCGGGCGGATACGCAGTATTTT. Translated: CASTDQSARADTQYF.

In this sample, this clonotype turned up many times. This chain connects TRBV7-9 to TRBJ2-7; D is unresolved. CDR3 length: 12 amino acids. The V end was cut by 4 bases, the J end by 4 bases, with 8 bases between. The germline CDR1 and CDR2 sequences are SEHNR and FQNEAQ (reference sequence). CDR3 DNA sequence: TGTGCCAGCAGCTCTAGTCCGTACGAGCAGTACTTC. It is translated as CASSSSPYEQYF.

Many counts were recorded for this clonotype. The rearrangement uses TRBV28 and TRBJ2-4; D perhaps matches TRBD1 (5 bases). The CDR3 consists of 14 residues. CDR1 is MDHEN, CDR2 SYDVKM, per germline. V lost 3 bases and J 0 bases, leaving 6 bases between the germline ends. The CDR3 here is CASSFRAAKNIQYF. The CDR3 DNA is TGTGCCAGCAGTTTCAGGGCAGCCAAAAACATTCAGTACTTC.

This clonotype was detected many times. The rearrangement joins TRBV4-3 to TRBJ2-3; 8 bases are shared with TRBD2. The germline V gene encodes CDR1 LGHNA and CDR2 YSLEER. This CDR3 spans 17 amino acids. J lost 3 bases, V lost 1 base, and 9 bases had no gene match. The CDR3 DNA reads TGCGCCAGCAGCCAAGGGGCTCCGGGGGGGCTGACAGATACGCAGTATTTT. Protein: CASSQGAPGGLTDTQYF.

This clonotype was recorded a few times. The V call is TRBV20-1, the J call TRBJ2-2; D call uncertain. This CDR3 spans 13 amino acids. V was pared by 5 bases and J by 0 bases, with 7 bases between. CDR1 is DFQATT, CDR2 SNEGSKA, per germline (reference sequence). CDR3 region: CSASGPNTGELFF. The CDR3 nucleotides are TGCAGTGCTTCCGGACCGAACACCGGGGAGCTGTTTTTT.

Ten or more counts support this clonotype. CDR3 in amino acids: CASSLGDTAQETQYF. The DNA for the CDR3 is TGTGCCAGCAGCTTAGGGGACACCGCACAAGAGACCCAGTACTTC. This chain connects TRBV5-5 to TRBJ2-5; a possible D gene is TRBD1 (6 bases). V was pared by 2 bases and J by 2 bases, with 13 bases between. The CDR3 loop spans 15 amino acids. CDR1 and CDR2 (germline): SGHKS, YYEKEE (reference sequence).

The table lists this clonotype with many counts. This chain links TRBV12-3 or TRBV12-4 with TRBJ2-5; D may be TRBD1 (6 bases). The CDR3 length is 16 residues. Between the trimmed V and J ends, which lost 5 bases and 2 bases, there was a span of 18 bases. The CDR3 loop reads CASSRQEEGFQETQYF. CDR3 bases: TGTGCCAGCAGTCGACAGGAAGAAGGGTTTCAAGAGACCCAGTACTTC.

This clonotype has more than one count but fewer than ten. At one end, the junction sequence differs from germline, possibly due to a read error. The chain joins TRBV28 to TRBJ1-2, with 11 bases that match TRBD1. Per germline, CDR1 MDHEN and CDR2 SYDVKM. The CDR3 consists of 12 residues. CDR3 protein: CASSLGQGAKFF. CDR3 DNA: TGTGCCAGCAGTCTCGGACAGGGGGCCAAGTTCTTC.

The count of this clonotype is one. A much larger clone sits a single nucleotide away, making a read error possible. V is TRBV6-2 or TRBV6-3 and J is TRBJ1-5, with D unresolved. The CDR3 has 15 residues. Germline CDR1 reads MNHEY; CDR2 reads SVGEGT. V was cut by 7 bases and J by 4 bases, with 17 bases left in between. The chain's CDR3 is CASTQWEQNNQPQHF. CDR3 DNA sequence: TGTGCCAGCACCCAGTGGGAACAGAATAATCAGCCCCAGCATTTT.

This clonotype was detected ten times or more. The CDR3 here is CASSLGEVVANTGELFF. The CDR3 DNA reads TGTGCCAGCAGCTTGGGAGAGGTCGTCGCAAACACCGGGGAGCTGTTTTTT. The V gene is TRBV5-5, the J gene TRBJ2-2; D gene ambiguous. Germline assignment: CDR1 SGHKS and CDR2 YYEKEE (reference sequence). Deletions cut 0 bases from V and 2 bases from J, with 14 bases between. The CDR3 is 17 amino acids.

The V call is TRBV5-1, the J call TRBJ1-6, with D possibly TRBD1 on 5 matching bases. CDR3 length: 13 amino acids. Germline CDR1 is SGHRS and CDR2 is YFSETQ. V dropped 0 bases and J dropped 8 bases, with 6 bases sitting between them. CDR3 in amino acids: CASSLAGYSPLHF. DNA for the CDR3: TGCGCCAGCAGCTTGGCAGGGTATTCACCCCTCCACTTT.

This clonotype was observed at least ten times. The genes are TRBV18 and TRBJ1-1; D gene unclear. Germline-derived CDR1 and CDR2 are KGHSH and LQKENI. V dropped 0 bases and J dropped 0 bases, with 11 bases sitting between them. CDR3 length: 16 amino acids. The CDR3 reads CASSPPAWRLNTEAFF. CDR3 coding DNA: TGTGCCAGCTCACCACCGGCGTGGCGTCTGAACACTGAAGCTTTCTTT.

This clonotype was seen repeatedly, ten times or more. This chain joins TRBV7-9 and TRBJ2-1; no firm D call. The CDR3 loop spans 12 amino acids. Trimming took off 3 bases at V and 9 bases at J, with 9 bases between the two ends. From germline, CDR1 is SEHNR and CDR2 FQNEAQ (reference sequence). The CDR3 DNA is TGTGCCAGCAGCTTCGTCCGTGGTGAGCAGTTCTTC. Residues: CASSFVRGEQFF.

This chain links TRBV18 with TRBJ2-5; TRBD1 matches 7 bases. The CDR3 spans 15 residues. Germline CDR1 is KGHSH and CDR2 is LQKENI. V lost 3 bases and J lost 1; bases outside the gene matches: 5. CDR3 residues: CASSPPGQFQETQYF. The CDR3 DNA sequence: TGTGCCAGCTCACCCCCGGGACAGTTCCAAGAGACCCAGTACTTC.

The genes are TRBV15 and TRBJ1-1; D gene unclear. The V gene lost 0 bases and the J gene lost 1 base, with 3 bases spanning the gap. The CDR3 is 13 amino acids. The germline CDR1 and CDR2 sequences are LNHNV and YYDKDF (reference sequence). CDR3: CATSRDPNTEAFF. CDR3 nucleotide sequence: TGTGCCACCAGCAGAGACCCGAACACTGAAGCTTTCTTT.

As concerns this clonotype: A junction end diverges from the germline sequence, so it may reflect a read error. CDR3 in amino acids: CSVRPQTGNQPQHF. The DNA for the CDR3 is TGCAGTGTTAGACCCCAGACAGGCAATCAGCCCCAGCATTTT. The chain employs TRBV20-1 and TRBJ1-5; perhaps TRBD1 as D (5 bases). The CDR3 contains 14 residues. Germline CDR1 DFQATT, CDR2 SNEGSKA (reference sequence).

J is TRBJ2-7 and V is TRBV29-1; 11 nucleotides align to TRBD1. V lost 7 bases to trimming and J lost 4 bases; unmatched junction nucleotides: 3. The V gene's germline CDR1 is SQVTM and CDR2 ANQGSEA. This CDR3 has 12 amino acids. CDR3 region: CSGGDRGYEQYF. The DNA of the CDR3 is TGCAGCGGTGGGGACAGGGGGTACGAGCAGTACTTC.

The chain recombines TRBV30 with TRBJ2-7; 9 bases line up with TRBD1. Losses at the gene ends were 2 bases for V and 5 bases for J; bases not matched to a gene: 4. CDR1 is GTSNPN, CDR2 SVGIG, per germline (reference sequence). The CDR3 length is 13 residues. The CDR3 DNA sequence: TGTGCCTGGAGTACCGACAGGGGGAACGAGCAGTACTTC. This translates into CAWSTDRGNEQYF.